These 15 T cell receptor beta chains were all obtained from the same sample, sequenced in a study of blood T cell repertoires in COVID-19. Assay: immunoSEQ multiplex PCR; the TCRdb copy retains only in-frame clones and omits some. The sample consists of roughly 190,000 clones, about 83% of them appearing once. Sequences were obtained from peripheral blood. The receptors here all came from a man in his late teens or twenties with active or convalescent COVID-19.

The chain has TRBV18 and TRBJ2-1; 7 bases are a match to TRBD2. V lost 1 base to trimming and J lost 5 bases; unmatched junction nucleotides: 14. Germline loops: CDR1 KGHSH, CDR2 LQKENI. The CDR3 has 18 amino acids. The CDR3 loop is CASSPLAGVGLGNNEQFF. The CDR3 DNA reads TGTGCCAGCTCACCACTCGCGGGAGTAGGTCTGGGGAACAATGAGCAGTTCTTC.

The gene calls are TRBV19 and TRBJ1-1, with TRBD1 matching over 8 bases. The CDR3 is made up of 14 amino acids. Germline V gene lookup returns CDR1 LNHDA and CDR2 SQIVND (reference sequence). With V trimmed by 6 bases and J by 1 base, 4 bases remained unmatched. CDR3 protein: CASSKGQANTEAFF. The CDR3 coding sequence is TGTGCCAGTAGCAAGGGACAGGCGAACACTGAAGCTTTCTTT.

The rearrangement links TRBV6-5 to TRBJ1-2; tentative D call: TRBD1 (6 bases). V was trimmed by 2 bases and J by 0 bases, leaving 10 bases between them. CDR3 length: 15 residues. The germline V gene has CDR1 MNHEY and CDR2 SVGAGI. The CDR3 reads CASSYMAGANYGYTF. DNA of the CDR3: TGTGCCAGCAGTTACATGGCAGGGGCTAACTATGGCTACACCTTC.

V gene TRBV3-1 (or the pseudogene TRBV3-2) combines with J gene TRBJ1-3; TRBD1 agrees at 7 bases. CDR1 LGHDT and CDR2 YNNKEL come from the germline V gene (reference sequence). Trimming removed 3 bases from V and 2 bases from J; junction bases left unmatched: 4. CDR3 length equals 15 residues. The CDR3 coding sequence is TGTGCCAGCAGCCAGGACAGGCCTCCTGGAAACACCATATATTTT. Protein sequence: CASSQDRPPGNTIYF.

CDR3 in amino acids: CASSLVQEQFF. The CDR3 DNA reads as TGTGCCAGCAGCTTAGTTCAGGAGCAGTTCTTC. The chain carries TRBV13 and TRBJ2-1; D not resolved. The CDR3 covers 11 residues. Trimming pared 1 base from V and 10 bases from J, leaving 5 bases between. CDR1 is PRHDT, CDR2 FYEKMQ, per germline (reference sequence).

The rearrangement links TRBV5-1 to TRBJ2-1, with D possibly TRBD2 on 7 matching bases. This CDR3 region has 16 residues. Germline values: CDR1 SGHRS, CDR2 YFSETQ. Deletions cut 4 bases from V and 0 bases from J, with 14 bases between. CDR3 residues: CASSLSAGASYNEQFF. CDR3 coding DNA: TGCGCCAGCAGCCTCTCGGCGGGGGCCTCCTACAATGAGCAGTTCTTC.

The rearrangement links TRBV14 to TRBJ2-2; D is perhaps TRBD2 (5 bases). V shed 0 bases and J shed 9 bases, with 11 bases lying between them. The CDR3 extends over 14 amino acids. Germline V CDR1 and CDR2: SGHDN, FVKESK. The CDR3 nucleotides are TGTGCCAGCAGCCAAGAAGGACTCCGGCGGGAGCTGTTTTTT. Amino acids: CASSQEGLRRELFF.

The J gene is TRBJ1-1, the V gene TRBV11-3, with TRBD1 matching over 7 bases. V was clipped by 4 bases and J by 4 bases; unmatched bases: 3. The CDR3 sequence is 13 residues long. Germline V gene data show CDR1 as SGHNT and CDR2 as YENEEA. The CDR3 region has the DNA TGTGCCAGCAGCTACAGGGGAGGCACTGAAGCTTTCTTT. It yields the protein CASSYRGGTEAFF. Looking up the rest from reference TRBV11-3 and TRBJ1-1 gives the full variable domain: EAGVVQSPRYKIIEKKQPVAFWCNPISGHNTLYWYLQNLGQGPELLIRYENEEAVDDSQLPKDRFSAERLKGVDSTLKIQPAELGDSAVYLCASSYRGGTEAFFGQGTRLTVV.

The chain has TRBV6-1 and TRBJ1-6, with TRBD1 identical over 8 bases. The CDR3 spans 16 residues. Germline trimming cut 4 bases from V and 7 bases from J; bases unmatched to any gene: 9. Germline CDR1 reads MNHNS; CDR2 reads SASEGT. CDR3 protein: CASSGQDRVVNSPLHF. Here the CDR3 DNA reads TGTGCCAGCAGTGGGCAGGACAGGGTAGTAAATTCACCCCTCCACTTT.

V is TRBV19 and J is TRBJ2-2, with no clear D. This CDR3 spans 15 amino acids. V gave up 1 base and J gave up 2 bases, with 8 bases separating them. Germline V gene sequence: CDR1 LNHDA, CDR2 SQIVND (reference sequence). The CDR3, as DNA: TGTGCCAGTAGTATAGTGTCCACTAACACCGGGGAGCTGTTTTTT. It encodes CASSIVSTNTGELFF.

V usage is TRBV11-2 and J usage is TRBJ2-2; the match to TRBD1 covers 8 bases. Germline loops: CDR1 SGHAT, CDR2 FQNNGV. This CDR3 is built from 14 residues. With 5 bases clipped from V and 5 bases from J, the junction kept 4 bases outside the gene matches. Written as DNA, the CDR3 is TGTGCCAGCAGCCCAGGGGGCTGGACCGGGGAGCTGTTTTTT. Its protein product is CASSPGGWTGELFF.

This clone showed up just once. The chain uses TRBV5-1 and TRBJ1-5; 8 bases align to TRBD1. Germline V CDR1 and CDR2: SGHRS, YFSETQ. The CDR3 has 13 residues. V lost 4 bases and J lost 6; bases outside the gene matches: 3. CDR3 nucleotides: TGCGCCAGCAGCAGCGACAGGGGTCAGCCCCAGCATTTT. This codes for CASSSDRGQPQHF.

The V call is TRBV2, the J call TRBJ1-1; 11 bases are shared with TRBD1. V was pared by 10 bases and J by 10 bases, with 11 bases of the junction left unmatched. CDR1 and CDR2 from the germline V gene are SNHLY and FYNNEI. This CDR3 is 13 amino acids long. CDR3 in amino acids: CATRDRGYGVAFF. In nucleotides, the CDR3 is TGTGCCACCCGGGACAGGGGGTATGGGGTAGCTTTCTTT.

V is TRBV14 and J is TRBJ1-1; 8 bases line up with TRBD1. CDR1 and CDR2 (germline): SGHDN, FVKESK. CDR3 length: 15 amino acids. Unmatched junction bases numbered 6, after V lost 4 bases and J lost 2 bases. CDR3 region: CASSPLGQGNTEAFF. The CDR3 DNA reads as TGTGCCAGCAGCCCATTAGGACAGGGCAACACTGAAGCTTTCTTT.

CDR3 in DNA: TGCAGTGCTTCACCGGGACTTGAAGCTTTCTTT. It yields the protein CSASPGLEAFF. V is TRBV20-1 and J is TRBJ1-1; a weak D match, TRBD1 (5 bases). There are 11 residues in the CDR3. V lost 5 bases to trimming and J lost 7 bases, with 11 bases between them. Germline CDR1 DFQATT, CDR2 SNEGSKA (reference sequence).